The clone carrying this TCR beta chain was seen at least ten times. The V end was cut by 6 bases, the J end by 1 base, with 12 bases between. Germline CDR1 is MNHEY and CDR2 is SVGEGT. This CDR3 contains 14 residues. Under 3 months was the duration of disease in ophthalmopathy patients, who also had a Clinical Activity Score of at least 3 and a NOSPECS grade of at least 4. Clinical symptoms, serum thyroxine and TRAb, thyroid ultrasound and orbital computed tomography together formed the diagnostic basis. Fresh peripheral blood, approximately 9.7 ml, was the source of the PBMCs. This entry belongs to a study of T cells in Graves' hyperthyroidism and ophthalmopathy. Study summary: Once the initial diagnosis was made, peripheral blood was obtained before any treatment.

Researchers took RNA transcripts and amplified the TCR beta CDR3 regions from them. A first-round RT-PCR of the TCR CDR3 used the HTBI primer set. From the multiplex PCR reads, TCRdb called clonotypes with MiXCR, one entry per CDR3 protein. The sample contains approximately 400,000 distinct CDR3 sequences, 15% to 20% of which appear only once. The sequencing sample was made of blood. This chain links TRBV6-2 or TRBV6-3 with TRBJ1-1; the D gene is possibly TRBD1 (5 bases). The sequence derives from a man aged 18 to 29 with Graves' ophthalmopathy. The CDR3 reads CASRKGTANTEAFF. In DNA form, the CDR3 reads TGTGCCAGCAGGAAAGGGACGGCGAACACTGAAGCTTTCTTT.